A single sample gave rise to the 7 T cell receptor beta chains below, sequenced in a study of naive and memory T cell subsets. These receptors' antigens are unknown. General study results and limits: Especially in CD8 cells, naive repertoires contained a few larger clonotypes, possibly CD45RA-re-expressing memory cells.

An equimolar mix of two oligonucleotides served as the beta constant-region primer for TRBC1 and TRBC2. Nested alpha and beta constant-region primers with the SP2 primer drove four PCR rounds on ligated cDNA. MiXCR, applied by TCRdb to the UMI-ligation and nested PCR reads, yields one record per CDR3 protein. The repertoire holds about 150,000 distinct CDR3 sequences, under 25% seen once, with 0.1% to 0.11% in the top ten. Sequenced input: naive CD4+ T cells from blood. The receptors were gathered from a human donor in good health.

This clonotype was detected only a few times. This chain connects TRBV28 to TRBJ2-1, with 7 bases identical to TRBD2. Germline assignment: CDR1 MDHEN and CDR2 SYDVKM. The V and J ends lost 4 bases and 2 bases, in that order; junction bases with no gene match: 2. The CDR3 has 14 amino acids. The CDR3 spells CASSYSGAYNEQFF. CDR3 nucleotide sequence: TGTGCCAGCAGTTACAGCGGGGCCTACAATGAGCAGTTCTTC.

The chain is built from TRBV5-5 and TRBJ2-7; D perhaps matches TRBD1 (5 bases). The V end lost 4 bases, the J end lost 2 bases, and 10 bases lay between the germline ends. Germline V gene sequence: CDR1 SGHKS, CDR2 YYEKEE (reference sequence). The CDR3 runs 13 residues. CDR3 bases: TGTGCCAGCAGCGAAGGGGATGCCTACGAGCAGTACTTC. It translates to CASSEGDAYEQYF. The whole variable domain, remainder taken from reference TRBV5-5 and TRBJ2-7, is DAGVTQSPTHLIKTRGQQVTLRCSPISGHKSVSWYQQVLGQGPQFIFQYYEKEERGRGNFPDRFSARQFPNYSSELNVNALLLGDSALYLCASSEGDAYEQYFGPGTRLTVT.

In DNA form, the CDR3 reads TGCGCCAGCAGCTTGGGGACGGCGGGCACCGGGGAGCTGTTTTTT. Its translation is CASSLGTAGTGELFF. This rearrangement joins TRBV5-1 to TRBJ2-2, with D possibly TRBD2 on 5 matching bases. CDR1 is SGHRS, CDR2 YFSETQ, per germline. Trimming removed 0 bases from V and 4 bases from J, with 10 bases in between. The CDR3 sequence is 15 residues long.

The rearrangement uses TRBV12-3 or TRBV12-4 and TRBJ1-1; possibly TRBD1 for D (6 bases). CDR3 length: 15 residues. Deletions cut 5 bases from V and 2 bases from J, with 15 bases between. The CDR3 sequence: CASSLRGVLNTEAFF. CDR3 bases: TGTGCCAGCAGTCTAAGGGGGGTACTTAACACTGAAGCTTTCTTT.

This clonotype was picked up many times. The chain carries TRBV7-6 and TRBJ2-3; D gene uncertain. V was trimmed by 6 bases and J by 3 bases, leaving 4 bases between them. This CDR3 region has 11 residues. CDR1 SGHVS and CDR2 FNYEAQ come from the germline V gene. The CDR3 is CASRGTDTQYF. The CDR3 nucleotides are TGTGCCAGCAGGGGGACAGATACGCAGTATTTT.

This clonotype showed up just once. The chain combines TRBV7-8 with TRBJ2-1; 8 bases are shared with TRBD2. V trimming: 5 bases; J trimming: 9 bases; junction bases outside the gene matches: 12. Looked up from germline, CDR1 is SGHVS and CDR2 is FQNEAQ. The CDR3 consists of 15 residues. The CDR3 DNA follows: TGTGCCAGCAGCCCGAATAGCGGGATCCGGTTTGAGCAGTTCTTC. This encodes CASSPNSGIRFEQFF. Looking up the rest from reference TRBV7-8 and TRBJ2-1 gives the full variable domain: GAGVSQSPRYKVAKRGQDVALRCDPISGHVSLFWYQQALGQGPEFLTYFQNEAQLDKSGLPSDRFFAERPEGSVSTLKIQRTQQEDSAVYLCASSPNSGIRFEQFFGPGTRLTVL.

This clonotype was seen repeatedly, ten times or more. The chain joins TRBV28 to TRBJ2-3; the D gene is possibly TRBD2 (5 bases). The germline V and J ends were trimmed by 1 base and 2 bases, with 19 bases remaining between them. Germline CDR1 MDHEN, CDR2 SYDVKM. The CDR3 extends over 18 amino acids. The CDR3 is CASSLLPRGLVFTDTQYF. CDR3 sequence (DNA): TGTGCCAGCAGTTTATTGCCCCGGGGTCTCGTCTTCACAGATACGCAGTATTTT.